A single sample gave rise to the 11 T cell receptor beta chains below, sequenced in a study of identical twins listed by TCRdb under 2016. Library preparation was by 5' RACE. The sequencing machine was an Illumina HiSeq 2000. TCRdb's own reprocessing of the public reads used fastp at Q25 and MiXCR and kept productive beta chains. Each CDR3 protein appears once, grouped with its most common genes and DNA. The sample records roughly 570,000 distinct CDR3 sequences, more than 9% of which are singletons. Together, the top ten hold under 3.5% of the sample. These data also featured in a second study, about yellow fever vaccine responses in identical twins.

Sequenced sample: PBMCs. Receptor source: a woman between 18 and 29 years old in good health.

This rearrangement joins TRBV4-1 to TRBJ1-6; D remains unclear. In germline, CDR1 is MGHRA, CDR2 YSYEKL. The CDR3 is 13 residues long. V shed 0 bases and J shed 9 bases, with 6 bases lying between them. CDR3 in amino acids: CASSQDGISPLHF. CDR3 DNA sequence: TGCGCCAGCAGCCAAGACGGGATTTCACCCCTCCACTTT.

The J gene is TRBJ2-3, the V gene TRBV27, with 13 bases lining up with TRBD2. The germline gives CDR1 MNHEY, CDR2 SMNVEV (reference sequence). The junction had 9 bases not matched to a gene; V was cut back by 5 bases and J by 4 bases. The CDR3 sequence is 17 residues long. The DNA for the CDR3 is TGTGCCAGCAGTACTACTAGCGGGGGGGTGTTCCCAGATACGCAGTATTTT. Protein: CASSTTSGGVFPDTQYF.

Only a few counts were recorded for this clonotype. The chain recombines TRBV4-3 with TRBJ1-5; perhaps TRBD1 as D (6 bases). The CDR3 totals 16 residues. Trimming removed 0 bases at V and 4 bases at J, with 13 bases between. In germline, CDR1 is LGHNA, CDR2 YSLEER. The CDR3: CASSQDGQGRNQPQHF. CDR3 DNA: TGCGCCAGCAGCCAAGACGGCCAGGGGAGGAATCAGCCCCAGCATTTT.

This clonotype was detected ten times or more. The junction departs from the called germline gene at one end, perhaps through a read error. The J gene is TRBJ2-7, the V gene TRBV7-7; no definite D call. CDR1 and CDR2 (germline): SSHAT, FNYEAQ (reference sequence). CDR3 length equals 14 residues. The CDR3 sequence is CASSLDLDSYEQYF. CDR3 nucleotide sequence: TGTGCTAGCAGCTTAGATCTGGACTCCTACGAGCAGTACTTC.

In its sample, this clonotype was seen many times. V and J are TRBV20-1 and TRBJ1-5; no definite D call. This CDR3 has 10 residues. Germline assignment: CDR1 DFQATT and CDR2 SNEGSKA (reference sequence). V lost 7 bases and J 7 bases, leaving 8 bases between the germline ends. Written as DNA, the CDR3 is TGCAGTGGGTCCTGGCAGCCCCAGCATTTT. This encodes CSGSWQPQHF.

This clonotype was counted at least ten times. The rearrangement uses TRBV18 and TRBJ2-7, with 7 bases matching TRBD2. Per the germline V gene, CDR1 is KGHSH and CDR2 is LQKENI. The CDR3 loop spans 14 amino acids. V trimming: 2 bases; J trimming: 3 bases; junction bases outside the gene matches: 4. The CDR3 DNA reads TGTGCCAGCTCACCAAGGGAGGGATTCTACGAGCAGTACTTC. This gives the protein CASSPREGFYEQYF.

The chain links TRBV10-3 to TRBJ2-1; no reliable D call. V lost 6 bases and J 8 bases, leaving 11 bases between the germline ends. The CDR3 has 12 amino acids. Germline values: CDR1 ENHRY, CDR2 SYGVKD. The CDR3 region has the DNA TGTGCCATCAGGACCCTCTCCGATGAGCAGTTCTTC. Translating it yields CAIRTLSDEQFF.

This clonotype was seen only a few times. The chain has TRBV10-2 and TRBJ2-2, with a tentative D call TRBD2 (5 bases). CDR3 length equals 15 residues. Germline V gives CDR1 WSHSY, CDR2 SAAADI. V was trimmed by 4 bases and J by 6 bases, leaving 15 bases between them. CDR3 coding DNA: TGCGCCAGCAGTGTACTAGTAGGGCGGGCCGGGGAGCTGTTTTTT. As protein: CASSVLVGRAGELFF.

Ten or more counts support this clonotype. This rearrangement joins TRBV6-2 or TRBV6-3 to TRBJ2-7, with 8 bases lining up with TRBD2. Germline assignment: CDR1 MNHEY and CDR2 SVGEGT. The CDR3 is made up of 14 amino acids. J gave up 2 bases and V 10 bases, and 10 bases lay outside the gene matches. CDR3 coding DNA: TGTGCCACCTACCCTAGCGGGTTTACCTACGAGCAGTACTTC. Its protein is CATYPSGFTYEQYF.

The table lists this clonotype with many counts. The chain couples TRBV11-3 to TRBJ1-6; D remains ambiguous. The ends were cut back, 1 base at V and 7 bases at J, with 14 bases in the middle. The CDR3 extends over 16 amino acids. Germline V gene data show CDR1 as SGHNT and CDR2 as YENEEA. CDR3 DNA: TGTGCCAGCAGCTTAGCTGTCAGCCTTGTGAATTCACCCCTCCACTTT. Translation: CASSLAVSLVNSPLHF.

Comment on this clonotype: This clone may be a read error of a much larger clone one base away. This chain connects TRBV20-1 to TRBJ1-1; D unresolved. The CDR3 contains 13 residues. Germline values: CDR1 DFQATT, CDR2 SNEGSKA (reference sequence). This CDR3 is CSARGQKNSEAFF. The CDR3 nucleotides read TGCAGTGCTAGAGGGCAGAAGAACAGTGAAGCTTTCTTT.